This paragraph reports one TCR beta chain. The data derive from a study of shared clonotypes between healthy human individuals. Whole-study context: The study enrolled a couple of women and three men aged 18 to 49.

Profiled with immunoSEQ multiplex PCR; TCRdb holds only in-frame clones, not every one. The table has a few million clones, 85% to 95% seen once. CDR3 size: 16 residues. The V call is TRBV1, the J call TRBJ2-3; the table's D call TRBD1 went unverified against the DNA. TRBV1 is deemed a pseudogene. The sample taken for sequencing was naive CD4+ T cells sorted from blood. Described subset: CD45RA+ positively selected. This receptor was taken from a man between 18 and 29 years old in good health. CDR3: CTSSQVPWPGTDTQYF. DNA for the CDR3: TGCACCAGCAGCCAAGTCCCTTGGCCTGGCACAGATACGCAGTATTTT.